Listed below are T cell receptor beta chains from one sample, sequenced in a study of T-cell reconstitution after alpha-beta-depleted transplantation in children. TCRdb reprocessed the PCR reads via MiXCR and lists one record per CDR3 protein. The sample has hundreds of thousands of distinct CDR3 sequences; 10% to 15% are singletons. The starting material was PBMCs, obtained from the stem cell graft. Receptors were obtained from a human donor who donated a stem cell graft to a child with Fanconi anemia. Each CDR3 is given with its conserved first and last residue. Fields, in order: clone size, J gene, D gene, V gene, CDR3 DNA, CDR3 protein. D genes are given only for firm matches. Rows may omit the clone size; those that give it use once, few, many or a size class.

clone_size: few; j_call: TRBJ2-7; d_call: -; v_call: TRBV5-1; cdr3_nt: TGCGCCAGCAGCTTGGTTGACTATTACGAGCAGTACTTC; cdr3_aa: CASSLVDYYEQYF
clone_size: few; j_call: TRBJ2-3; d_call: -; v_call: TRBV7-9; cdr3_nt: TGTGCCAGCAGCTTGGGAACAGGCCCAAGAGATACGCAGTATTTT; cdr3_aa: CASSLGTGPRDTQYF
clone_size: -; j_call: TRBJ1-4; d_call: TRBD1; v_call: TRBV7-9; cdr3_nt: TGTGCCAGCAGTCCCTTCGACAGGGAAGAAAAACTGTTTTTT; cdr3_aa: CASSPFDREEKLFF
clone_size: many; j_call: TRBJ2-1; d_call: -; v_call: TRBV18; cdr3_nt: TGTGCCAGCTCACCCCCTTCGGCCCCTTACAATGAGCAGTTCTTC; cdr3_aa: CASSPPSAPYNEQFF
clone_size: many; j_call: TRBJ2-1; d_call: TRBD2; v_call: TRBV12-3/TRBV12-4; cdr3_nt: TGTGCCAGCAGCCTCCCGGGACTAGCGCCTAATGAGCAGTTCTTC; cdr3_aa: CASSLPGLAPNEQFF
clone_size: few; j_call: TRBJ1-1; d_call: -; v_call: TRBV12-5; cdr3_nt: TGTGCTAGTGCAAAGGGAGGCACTGAAGCTTTCTTT; cdr3_aa: CASAKGGTEAFF
clone_size: few; j_call: TRBJ2-3; d_call: TRBD2; v_call: TRBV20-1; cdr3_nt: TGCAGTGCTAGGAAGCGGGGGGTTCAAGATACGCAGTATTTT; cdr3_aa: CSARKRGVQDTQYF
clone_size: many; j_call: TRBJ2-3; d_call: -; v_call: TRBV20-1; cdr3_nt: TGCAGTGCTAGGCCGGGATTTCCCGATACGCAGTATTTT; cdr3_aa: CSARPGFPDTQYF
clone_size: few; j_call: TRBJ2-7; d_call: -; v_call: TRBV18; cdr3_nt: TGTGCCAGCTCATACGACTCAGGGGACTCCTACGAGCAGTACTTC; cdr3_aa: CASSYDSGDSYEQYF
clone_size: few; j_call: TRBJ2-2; d_call: -; v_call: TRBV7-9; cdr3_nt: TGTGCCAGCAGCTCGACAGTTGTCGGGGAGCTGTTTTTT; cdr3_aa: CASSSTVVGELFF
clone_size: few; j_call: TRBJ1-2; d_call: -; v_call: TRBV4-3; cdr3_nt: TGCGCCAGCAGCCAATCCTTGGGGGACCCGGAGAGCTACACCTTC; cdr3_aa: CASSQSLGDPESYTF
clone_size: -; j_call: TRBJ1-5; d_call: TRBD1; v_call: TRBV7-2; cdr3_nt: TGTGCCAGCAGTCAGGGGGGGAGGGGGCCCGGACAGCCCCAGCATTTT; cdr3_aa: CASSQGGRGPGQPQHF
clone_size: -; j_call: TRBJ1-2; d_call: TRBD1; v_call: TRBV7-9; cdr3_nt: TGTGCCAGCAGCCCGGGACAGCAAAACTATGGCTACACCTTC; cdr3_aa: CASSPGQQNYGYTF
clone_size: many; j_call: TRBJ1-1; d_call: -; v_call: TRBV7-8; cdr3_nt: TGTGCCAGCAGCGGTCCACGCACTGAAGCTTTCTTT; cdr3_aa: CASSGPRTEAFF
clone_size: many; j_call: TRBJ2-1; d_call: TRBD2; v_call: TRBV7-3; cdr3_nt: TGTGCCAGCAGCTTCCAAGCGGGGGATGGGTACAATGAGCAGTTCTTC; cdr3_aa: CASSFQAGDGYNEQFF
clone_size: -; j_call: TRBJ1-6; d_call: -; v_call: TRBV12-3/TRBV12-4; cdr3_nt: TGTGCCAGCAGTTTAAGTTATTCACCCCTCCACTTT; cdr3_aa: CASSLSYSPLHF
clone_size: many; j_call: TRBJ2-3; d_call: TRBD2; v_call: TRBV13; cdr3_nt: TGTGCCAGCAGCTTAGATGTGACTAGCGGGTTCACAGATACGCAGTATTTT; cdr3_aa: CASSLDVTSGFTDTQYF
clone_size: few; j_call: TRBJ1-2; d_call: TRBD1; v_call: TRBV9; cdr3_nt: TGTGCCAGCAGCGAGGGGGCCAGGCAGCCAGCTAACTATGGCTACACCTTC; cdr3_aa: CASSEGARQPANYGYTF
clone_size: many; j_call: TRBJ2-3; d_call: TRBD1; v_call: TRBV7-8; cdr3_nt: TGTGCCAGCAGCCTAGACAGGGGTCGGGGAGATACGCAGTATTTT; cdr3_aa: CASSLDRGRGDTQYF
clone_size: -; j_call: TRBJ2-1; d_call: TRBD2; v_call: TRBV4-3; cdr3_nt: TGCGCCAGCAGCCATGGGACTAGCGGGGGAAATGAGCAGTTCTTC; cdr3_aa: CASSHGTSGGNEQFF
clone_size: few; j_call: TRBJ2-7; d_call: -; v_call: TRBV5-1; cdr3_nt: TGCGCCAGCAGCTTGACCGGGGAGTTAAACGAGCAGTACTTC; cdr3_aa: CASSLTGELNEQYF
clone_size: few; j_call: TRBJ1-5; d_call: TRBD1; v_call: TRBV7-6; cdr3_nt: TGTGCCAGCAGCTTAGAGGGACAGGGGGATCAGCCCCAGCATTTT; cdr3_aa: CASSLEGQGDQPQHF
clone_size: -; j_call: TRBJ1-2; d_call: TRBD1; v_call: TRBV10-2; cdr3_nt: TGCGCCAGCAGTGAGGACAGGGGGCACGGTGGCTACACCTTC; cdr3_aa: CASSEDRGHGGYTF
clone_size: many; j_call: TRBJ1-2; d_call: TRBD1; v_call: TRBV3-1; cdr3_nt: TGTGCCAGCAGCCGGACAGGGTCTTTCTATGGCTACACCTTC; cdr3_aa: CASSRTGSFYGYTF
clone_size: few; j_call: TRBJ1-2; d_call: TRBD1; v_call: TRBV10-3; cdr3_nt: TGTGCCATCAGCTGGGACAGTAACTATGGCTACACCTTC; cdr3_aa: CAISWDSNYGYTF
clone_size: many; j_call: TRBJ1-6; d_call: -; v_call: TRBV19; cdr3_nt: TGTGCCAGTAGTCCCAGAGGATTTTTACCCCTCCACTTT; cdr3_aa: CASSPRGFLPLHF
clone_size: few; j_call: TRBJ2-7; d_call: -; v_call: TRBV27; cdr3_nt: TGTTCCACCAGAATTGCAGCGGTCGGGTACTACGAGCAGTACTTC; cdr3_aa: CSTRIAAVGYYEQYF
clone_size: -; j_call: TRBJ2-7; d_call: -; v_call: TRBV11-2; cdr3_nt: TGTGCCAGCAGCCGCTTGAACAGCTACGAGCAGTACTTC; cdr3_aa: CASSRLNSYEQYF
clone_size: -; j_call: TRBJ2-5; d_call: TRBD2; v_call: TRBV10-2; cdr3_nt: TGCGCCAGCAGTGAGGGACTAGCACAGACCCAGTACTTC; cdr3_aa: CASSEGLAQTQYF
clone_size: many; j_call: TRBJ1-6; d_call: -; v_call: TRBV7-9; cdr3_nt: TGTGCCAGCAGCTTAGGATCGAATTCACCCCTCCACTTT; cdr3_aa: CASSLGSNSPLHF
clone_size: -; j_call: TRBJ1-1; d_call: TRBD1; v_call: TRBV20-1; cdr3_nt: TGCAGTCCCAGGGGGCAGCTGAACACTGAAGCTTTCTTT; cdr3_aa: CSPRGQLNTEAFF
clone_size: -; j_call: TRBJ2-7; d_call: -; v_call: TRBV27; cdr3_nt: TGTGCCAGCAGTTTATATGGAGAGAACTACGAGCAGTACTTC; cdr3_aa: CASSLYGENYEQYF
clone_size: -; j_call: TRBJ2-3; d_call: TRBD1; v_call: TRBV5-1; cdr3_nt: TGCGCCAGCATCCGTGGGACAGGGTCGGCAGATACGCAGTATTTT; cdr3_aa: CASIRGTGSADTQYF
clone_size: -; j_call: TRBJ1-2; d_call: -; v_call: TRBV29-1; cdr3_nt: TGCAGCGTTGCTGTTGCAGGACTCAACCTTGGGTATGGCTACACCTTC; cdr3_aa: CSVAVAGLNLGYGYTF
clone_size: many; j_call: TRBJ2-1; d_call: TRBD2; v_call: TRBV20-1; cdr3_nt: TGCAGTGCGAACACGGGACTAGCCGGCTCCTACAATGAGCAGTTCTTC; cdr3_aa: CSANTGLAGSYNEQFF
clone_size: many; j_call: TRBJ2-1; d_call: -; v_call: TRBV5-6; cdr3_nt: TGTGCCAGCAGCTTGGACCCTGATGTCTACAATGAGCAGTTCTTC; cdr3_aa: CASSLDPDVYNEQFF
clone_size: -; j_call: TRBJ2-1; d_call: TRBD2; v_call: TRBV5-1; cdr3_nt: TGCGCCAGCAGCTTGGCCGTGAGCGGGGGTGTTCATCAGCAGTTCTTC; cdr3_aa: CASSLAVSGGVHQQFF
clone_size: many; j_call: TRBJ2-2; d_call: -; v_call: TRBV14; cdr3_nt: TGTGCCAGCAGCCGTCGGCGGGGCACCGGGGAGCTGTTTTTT; cdr3_aa: CASSRRRGTGELFF
clone_size: -; j_call: TRBJ1-1; d_call: -; v_call: TRBV5-1; cdr3_nt: TGCGCCAGCAGCCCTGAGCGACAGCTGAACACTGAAGCTTTCTTT; cdr3_aa: CASSPERQLNTEAFF
clone_size: many; j_call: TRBJ1-1; d_call: TRBD1; v_call: TRBV6-2/TRBV6-3; cdr3_nt: TGTGCCAGCAGTCACAGGGGCCTGAACACTGAAGCTTTCTTT; cdr3_aa: CASSHRGLNTEAFF
clone_size: -; j_call: TRBJ2-5; d_call: -; v_call: TRBV28; cdr3_nt: TGTGCCAGCCGCTTCGGGGGTGTTGAGACCCAGTACTTC; cdr3_aa: CASRFGGVETQYF
clone_size: few; j_call: TRBJ1-5; d_call: -; v_call: TRBV12-3/TRBV12-4; cdr3_nt: TGTGCCAGCAGTTTAATCGAGGGTCAGCCCCAGCATTTT; cdr3_aa: CASSLIEGQPQHF
clone_size: -; j_call: TRBJ2-5; d_call: -; v_call: TRBV6-6; cdr3_nt: TGTGCCAGCTCCGCGGGCCCGGTGGAGACCCAGTACTTC; cdr3_aa: CASSAGPVETQYF
clone_size: many; j_call: TRBJ1-4; d_call: -; v_call: TRBV4-3; cdr3_nt: TGCGCCGCCTCCACGAAGGGCTCAACTAATGAAAAACTGTTTTTT; cdr3_aa: CAASTKGSTNEKLFF
clone_size: -; j_call: TRBJ2-7; d_call: TRBD2; v_call: TRBV20-1; cdr3_nt: TGCAGTGCAAGACGAATCGGGACTAGCGGATACGAGCAGTACTTC; cdr3_aa: CSARRIGTSGYEQYF
clone_size: -; j_call: TRBJ1-6; d_call: -; v_call: TRBV2; cdr3_nt: TGTGCCAGCAGTGGGGGACCGGCAGGGAATTCACCCCTCCACTTT; cdr3_aa: CASSGGPAGNSPLHF
clone_size: -; j_call: TRBJ2-1; d_call: -; v_call: TRBV7-9; cdr3_nt: TGTGCCAGCAGCTCCCCCGGGGCCCCCTACAATGAGCAGTTCTTC; cdr3_aa: CASSSPGAPYNEQFF
clone_size: -; j_call: TRBJ2-1; d_call: -; v_call: TRBV6-5; cdr3_nt: TGTGCCAGTAGGGGGGTCTACAATGAGCAGTTCTTC; cdr3_aa: CASRGVYNEQFF
clone_size: many; j_call: TRBJ1-1; d_call: -; v_call: TRBV20-1; cdr3_nt: TGCAGTGCTAGGGGGTCTCCGGACACTGAAGCTTTCTTT; cdr3_aa: CSARGSPDTEAFF
clone_size: -; j_call: TRBJ1-1; d_call: -; v_call: TRBV28; cdr3_nt: TGTGCCAGCAGTTTTCGGAACATGAACACTGAAGCTTTCTTT; cdr3_aa: CASSFRNMNTEAFF